These 30 T cell receptor beta chains were all obtained from the same sample, sequenced in a study of CD8 T cells in ankylosing spondylitis. TCRdb passed the 5' RACE reads through MiXCR, listing each CDR3 protein once. The table shows about 110,000 distinct CDR3 sequences, with around 24% occurring only once. Material for sequencing was synovial fluid, either unsorted or a sorted T cell fraction (not recorded which). Every receptor here comes from a male donor with ankylosing spondylitis.

The chain employs TRBV18 and TRBJ1-6; no clear D. This CDR3 is 15 amino acids long. V was shortened by 2 bases and J by 6 bases, with 11 bases between the two germline ends. CDR1 and CDR2 from the germline V gene are KGHSH and LQKENI. The CDR3 is CASSPSGVINSPLHF. CDR3 coding DNA: TGTGCCAGCTCACCAAGCGGGGTGATTAATTCACCCCTCCACTTT.

The chain has TRBV12-3 or TRBV12-4 and TRBJ2-5, with D perhaps matching TRBD1 or TRBD2 (5 bases each). The CDR3 length is 13 residues. Between the trimmed V and J ends, which lost 6 bases and 5 bases, there was a span of 13 bases. The CDR3 bases are TGTGCCAGCAGGAGAGAGGGGCGGGAGACCCAGTACTTC. It codes for CASRREGRETQYF.

The chain recombines TRBV27 with TRBJ2-6, with D unresolved. The germline CDR1 and CDR2 sequences are MNHEY and SMNVEV (reference sequence). V dropped 5 bases and J dropped 0 bases, with 14 bases sitting between them. The CDR3 covers 17 residues. The CDR3 nucleotides read TGTGCCAGCAGTCGGACGGACGTTAGCTCTGGGGCCAACGTCCTGACTTTC. Translation: CASSRTDVSSGANVLTF.

In this sample, this clonotype turned up a few times. The chain couples TRBV7-2 to TRBJ1-4; no clear D. The CDR3 is 15 amino acids. V was shortened by 6 bases and J by 0 bases, with 11 bases between the two germline ends. Germline lookup yields CDR1 SGHTA and CDR2 FQGNSA. This CDR3 reads CASRSYSATNEKLFF. CDR3 nucleotides: TGTGCCAGCAGGAGCTATAGCGCAACTAATGAAAAACTGTTTTTT. The variable domain in full, with the rest retrieved from reference TRBV7-2 and TRBJ1-4, is GAGVSQSPSNKVTEKGKDVELRCDPISGHTALYWYRQSLGQGLEFLIYFQGNSAPDKSGLPSDRFSAERTGGSVSTLTIQRTQQEDSAVYLCASRSYSATNEKLFFGSGTQLSVL.

V gene TRBV4-2 combines with J gene TRBJ1-4; tentative D call: TRBD1 (6 bases). CDR1 LGHNA and CDR2 YNFKEQ come from the germline V gene. This CDR3 contains 15 residues. V lost 4 bases and J 2 bases, leaving 11 bases between the germline ends. The CDR3 reads CASSPSRGTNEKLFF. The CDR3 DNA follows: TGTGCCAGCAGCCCCTCAAGGGGGACTAATGAAAAACTGTTTTTT.

This clonotype occurred a few times. The chain couples TRBV6-1 to TRBJ1-4, with D perhaps matching TRBD1 (5 bases). Trimming removed 8 bases at V and 9 bases at J, with 19 bases between. Germline V gene sequence: CDR1 MNHNS, CDR2 SASEGT. This CDR3 has 14 amino acids. In DNA form, the CDR3 reads TGTGCCAGCGGTAGTAATCGGGGACTGCAAAAACTGTTTTTT. This sequence encodes CASGSNRGLQKLFF.

This clonotype was detected a few times. The rearrangement uses TRBV10-2 and TRBJ2-1; D not resolved. The CDR3 sequence is 14 residues long. Per germline, CDR1 WSHSY and CDR2 SAAADI. Trimming left V 0 bases short and J 7 bases short, with 10 bases between. CDR3 residues: CASSESYRGNEQFF. The CDR3 DNA sequence: TGCGCCAGCAGTGAGTCGTACCGCGGAAATGAGCAGTTCTTC.

This clonotype was seen repeatedly, ten times or more. The chain couples TRBV20-1 to TRBJ2-3; TRBD2 matches 9 bases. The CDR3 runs to 15 residues. The trim removed 4 bases at V and 0 bases at J, leaving 5 bases unmatched. From germline, CDR1 is DFQATT and CDR2 SNEGSKA (reference sequence). The CDR3 sequence: CSAKSSGVSTDTQYF. The CDR3 region has the DNA TGCAGTGCTAAGTCTAGCGGGGTTAGCACAGATACGCAGTATTTT.

This clonotype was observed a few times. V gene TRBV6-1 combines with J gene TRBJ2-5; 7 bases align to TRBD2. The CDR3 contains 15 residues. Trimming cost V 2 bases and J 7 bases; bases outside gene matches: 10. Per germline, CDR1 MNHNS and CDR2 SASEGT. CDR3 amino acids: CASSEMRENRGTQYF. The CDR3 nucleotides read TGTGCCAGCAGTGAAATGCGGGAGAACCGCGGGACCCAGTACTTC.

This clonotype turned up a few times. The V gene is TRBV7-9, the J gene TRBJ1-2; a weak D match, TRBD1 (6 bases). Germline CDR1 SEHNR, CDR2 FQNEAQ (reference sequence). Deletions cut 5 bases from V and 5 bases from J, with 18 bases between. This CDR3 comprises 15 residues. In DNA form, the CDR3 reads TGTGCCAGCAGCGCCGGATTGACAGGATCTTATGGCTACACCTTC. Encoded protein: CASSAGLTGSYGYTF.

This clonotype came up a few times. V gene TRBV12-3 or TRBV12-4 combines with J gene TRBJ2-5; 10 bases align to TRBD1. The CDR3 has 14 amino acids. The trim removed 5 bases at V and 5 bases at J, leaving 5 bases unmatched. The CDR3 DNA reads TGTGCCAGCAGTCGACAGGGGGCCGTGGAGACCCAGTACTTC. Translation gives CASSRQGAVETQYF.

The V gene is TRBV5-1, the J gene TRBJ2-7; D might be TRBD1 (6 bases). Germline CDR1 reads SGHRS; CDR2 reads YFSETQ. V was cut by 0 bases and J by 3 bases, with 7 bases left in between. This CDR3 comprises 13 residues. In nucleotides, the CDR3 is TGCGCCAGCAGCTTGGGACAGGTCTACGAGCAGTACTTC. Translated, it gives CASSLGQVYEQYF.

This clonotype showed up many times. This rearrangement joins TRBV19 to TRBJ2-1; TRBD1 is a possible D gene (5 bases). Trimming shortened V by 0 bases and J by 3 bases, and 9 bases separated the two germline ends. Looked up from germline, CDR1 is LNHDA and CDR2 is SQIVND (reference sequence). This CDR3 is 15 amino acids long. CDR3 nucleotide sequence: TGTGCCAGTAGTATAGATTGGGGCAGCTACAATGAGCAGTTCTTC. Amino acids: CASSIDWGSYNEQFF.

This clonotype was counted ten times or more. The V call is TRBV6-2 or TRBV6-3, the J call TRBJ2-1; TRBD2 matches 9 bases. There are 14 residues in the CDR3. The ends lost 6 bases at V and 5 bases at J; junction bases unmatched: 5. Germline values: CDR1 MNHEY, CDR2 SVGEGT. CDR3 sequence reads: CASRAGGPHNEQFF. The CDR3 DNA reads as TGTGCCAGCAGGGCGGGAGGGCCCCACAATGAGCAGTTCTTC.

This chain uses TRBV11-1 with TRBJ2-3; D is perhaps TRBD1 or TRBD2 (6 bases each). The CDR3 has 18 amino acids. Trimming shortened V by 3 bases and J by 4 bases, and 23 bases separated the two germline ends. Germline-derived CDR1 and CDR2 are SGHAT and FQDESV (reference sequence). The CDR3 spells CASSFPGTGAWGPDTQYF. The CDR3 DNA reads as TGTGCCAGCAGCTTCCCCGGAACGGGGGCTTGGGGGCCAGATACGCAGTATTTT.

This clonotype was seen a handful of times. The chain combines TRBV5-1 with TRBJ1-4; a weak D match, TRBD1 (6 bases). Trimming cost V 2 bases and J 5 bases, with 10 bases left between them. The germline gives CDR1 SGHRS, CDR2 YFSETQ. This CDR3 region has 14 residues. The CDR3 DNA reads TGCGCCAGCAGCTTCAGGGGTGGGAATGAAAAACTGTTTTTT. This codes for CASSFRGGNEKLFF.

This clonotype was counted between two and nine times. The genes are TRBV10-2 and TRBJ2-7; TRBD2 aligns across 10 bases. The V segment lost 0 bases and the J segment 4 bases; nucleotides outside the gene matches: 6. This CDR3 contains 16 residues. The germline CDR1 and CDR2 sequences are WSHSY and SAAADI. The CDR3 spells CASSESPTSGEYEQYV. CDR3 sequence (DNA): TGCGCCAGCAGTGAGTCCCCTACTAGCGGGGAATACGAGCAGTACGTC.

This clonotype was seen many times. The chain combines TRBV12-3 or TRBV12-4 with TRBJ2-5; 8 bases are shared with TRBD1. This CDR3 comprises 14 residues. V lost 5 bases, J lost 2 bases, and 4 bases stayed unmatched. CDR3 residues: CASSRQGPQETQYF. The CDR3 coding sequence is TGTGCCAGCAGTAGACAGGGGCCTCAAGAGACCCAGTACTTC.

This clonotype was seen a few times. This chain joins TRBV10-3 and TRBJ1-2; tentative D call: TRBD1 (6 bases). CDR1 is ENHRY and CDR2 is SYGVKD in the germline V gene. This CDR3 is 13 amino acids long. V was pared by 2 bases and J by 5 bases, with 9 bases between. Here the CDR3 reads CAISEGQSYGYTF. The CDR3 coding sequence is TGTGCCATCAGTGAGGGACAGTCGTATGGCTACACCTTC.

This clonotype was detected a few times. This chain's CDR3 is CASSFFTAGQETQYF. The CDR3 region has the DNA TGTGCCAGCAGCTTCTTCACAGCGGGACAAGAGACCCAGTACTTC. The rearrangement links TRBV7-9 to TRBJ2-5; 7 bases agree with TRBD2. The CDR3 spans 15 residues. The germline gives CDR1 SEHNR, CDR2 FQNEAQ (reference sequence). With V trimmed by 3 bases and J by 2 bases, 6 bases remained unmatched.

V is TRBV7-9 and J is TRBJ1-1, with 7 bases fitting TRBD1. This CDR3 is 17 amino acids long. After removal of 3 bases from V and 0 bases from J, the junction contained 10 bases not matched to a gene. CDR1 and CDR2 from the germline V gene are SEHNR and FQNEAQ (reference sequence). The CDR3 coding sequence is TGTGCCAGCAGCTTGAGAGGGACAGTTAGCATGAACACTGAAGCTTTCTTT. It yields the protein CASSLRGTVSMNTEAFF. Variable domain in full (rest from reference TRBV7-9 and TRBJ1-1): DTGVSQNPRHKITKRGQNVTFRCDPISEHNRLYWYRQTLGQGPEFLTYFQNEAQLEKSRLLSDRFSAERPKGSFSTLEIQRTEQGDSAMYLCASSLRGTVSMNTEAFFGQGTRLTVV.

The CDR3 DNA is TGTGCCAGCAGCGGTAGCAATCAGCCCCAGCATTTT. This translates into CASSGSNQPQHF. V gene TRBV16 combines with J gene TRBJ1-5; no clear D gene. Germline values: CDR1 KGHSY, CDR2 FQNENV. The V gene lost 5 bases and the J gene lost 0 bases, with 2 bases spanning the gap. CDR3 length: 12 residues.

This clonotype was seen only a few times. The chain couples TRBV6-1 to TRBJ1-1; maybe TRBD1 (6 bases). V lost 0 bases to trimming and J lost 2 bases, with 10 bases between them. The CDR3 has 15 amino acids. Germline loops: CDR1 MNHNS, CDR2 SASEGT. Here the CDR3 DNA reads TGTGCCAGCAGTGAAGCGGACAGTCTTAACACTGAAGCTTTCTTT. This translates into CASSEADSLNTEAFF.

This clonotype was recorded a few times. V and J are TRBV18 and TRBJ2-1; TRBD1 matches at 7 bases. Trimming at V came to 3 bases and at J to 2 bases, leaving 10 bases not matched to a gene. The germline gives CDR1 KGHSH, CDR2 LQKENI. CDR3 length: 17 amino acids. The CDR3 loop is CASSPVLQGVTYNEQFF. As DNA, the CDR3 is TGTGCCAGCTCACCCGTGTTGCAGGGGGTAACCTACAATGAGCAGTTCTTC.

This clonotype was seen only a few times. The rearrangement links TRBV4-2 to TRBJ2-1; D possibly uses TRBD1 or TRBD2 (6 bases each). Trimming removed 1 base from V and 9 bases from J, with 19 bases in between. The CDR3 consists of 16 residues. Germline lookup yields CDR1 LGHNA and CDR2 YNFKEQ. CDR3 sequence (DNA): TGTGCCAGCAGCCAAGTTGCTTCGGGAGAGGGGGGTGAGCAGTTCTTC. Protein: CASSQVASGEGGEQFF.

The chain uses TRBV10-3 and TRBJ2-1; the match to TRBD2 covers 9 bases. From germline, CDR1 is ENHRY and CDR2 SYGVKD. The CDR3 totals 15 residues. With V trimmed by 5 bases and J by 7 bases, 9 bases remained unmatched. For the CDR3, the DNA is TGTGCCATCAGTCGTTTGGCGGGAGGGTCAAATGAGCAGTTCTTC. Translation gives CAISRLAGGSNEQFF.

J is TRBJ1-5 and V is TRBV20-1, with 12 bases that match TRBD1. Germline loops: CDR1 DFQATT, CDR2 SNEGSKA (reference sequence). V trimming: 3 bases; J trimming: 2 bases; junction bases outside the gene matches: 5. The CDR3 covers 16 residues. As DNA, the CDR3 is TGCAGTGCTAGTGAGGGACAGGGGGCGGGCAATCAGCCCCAGCATTTT. Translating gives CSASEGQGAGNQPQHF.

The J gene is TRBJ1-1, the V gene TRBV2; a weak D match, TRBD1 (5 bases). From germline, CDR1 is SNHLY and CDR2 FYNNEI. V was shortened by 4 bases and J by 4 bases, with 13 bases between the two germline ends. The CDR3 runs to 14 residues. CDR3 nucleotides: TGTGCCAGCAGTGTCCGGCAGGGCGGCACTGAAGCTTTCTTT. Its protein is CASSVRQGGTEAFF.

This clonotype was seen more than once but under ten times. This rearrangement joins TRBV12-3 or TRBV12-4 to TRBJ1-5; D perhaps matches TRBD1 (6 bases). Between the trimmed V and J ends, which lost 6 bases and 4 bases, there was a span of 10 bases. The CDR3 is 13 residues long. The CDR3, as DNA: TGTGCCAGCAGACAGGGCACGAATCAGCCCCAGCATTTT. It encodes CASRQGTNQPQHF.

V usage is TRBV6-2 or TRBV6-3 and J usage is TRBJ2-1; D not certain. With 5 bases removed from V and 0 bases from J, the gap between germline ends came to 8 bases. CDR3 length: 14 residues. Germline CDR1 and CDR2: MNHEY and SVGEGT. The CDR3 DNA reads TGTGCCAGCAGTAGGTTGAGCTCCTACAATGAGCAGTTCTTC. This translates into CASSRLSSYNEQFF.